Each of the 5 T cell receptor beta chains below was sequenced from the same sample in a study of identical twins. TCRdb ran MiXCR on the 5' RACE reads and lists one entry per CDR3 protein. The table shows under 900,000 distinct CDR3 sequences, with about 12% occurring only once. These data were also reused for a study on yellow fever vaccine responses in identical twins.

Material: PBMCs. These receptors were collected from a woman younger than 35 in good health.

The chain links TRBV12-3 or TRBV12-4 to TRBJ2-4, with a weak D call TRBD2 (6 bases). CDR3 length equals 14 residues. Trimming cost V 3 bases and J 9 bases, with 15 bases left between them. CDR3 bases: TGTGCCAGCAGTTTTCAGGAGGGGCTTGGCATTCAGTACTTC. Encoded protein: CASSFQEGLGIQYF.

This clonotype turned up a few times. The CDR3 spells CASSPTRAPGANVLTF. The CDR3 DNA sequence: TGTGCCAGCAGCCCAACCAGGGCCCCTGGGGCCAACGTCCTGACTTTC. The chain couples TRBV3-1 to TRBJ2-6; weak D call: TRBD1 (5 bases). This CDR3 is 16 amino acids long. Germline values: CDR1 LGHDT, CDR2 YNNKEL (reference sequence). Trimming removed 4 bases from V and 2 bases from J, with 12 bases in between.

This clonotype was observed a few times. This chain joins TRBV19 and TRBJ1-1; 9 positions match TRBD1. The CDR3 extends over 15 amino acids. V lost 6 bases and J lost 3; bases outside the gene matches: 8. Germline values: CDR1 LNHDA, CDR2 SQIVND (reference sequence). Written as DNA, the CDR3 is TGTGCCAGTAGGTCTGGGACAGGGAGTTACACTGAAGCTTTCTTT. Amino acid sequence: CASRSGTGSYTEAFF.

This clonotype showed up just a few times. This chain uses TRBV5-1 with TRBJ1-1, with D tentatively TRBD1 (6 bases). Trimming cost V 5 bases and J 0 bases, with 11 bases left between them. This CDR3 has 14 residues. CDR1 and CDR2 (germline): SGHRS, YFSETQ. The CDR3 region has the DNA TGCGCCAGCAGACTGGACAGACTGAACACTGAAGCTTTCTTT. Its translation is CASRLDRLNTEAFF.

This clonotype appeared a few times. The J gene is TRBJ2-1, the V gene TRBV11-3; D is perhaps TRBD1 or TRBD2 (6 bases each). CDR1 and CDR2 (germline): SGHNT, YENEEA. This CDR3 is built from 15 residues. V shed 8 bases and J shed 3 bases, with 17 bases lying between them. The CDR3 nucleotides are TGTGCCAGCCGGTCGAGGGGGGAATTCTACAATGAGCAGTTCTTC. Translated: CASRSRGEFYNEQFF.